The next 10 T cell receptor beta chains were all read from a single sample in a study of blood T cell repertoires in COVID-19. TCRdb's table, derived via immunoSEQ multiplex PCR, lists solely in-frame clones and lacks some. The data hold about 160,000 clones, with 80% to 95% observed a single time. The specimen was peripheral blood. All receptors come from a woman in her sixties with COVID-19, enrolled during active disease.

The chain is built from TRBV7-9 and TRBJ1-2, with TRBD1 matching 10 bases. V gave up 6 bases and J gave up 8 bases; unmatched junction bases: 6. Germline V gene data show CDR1 as SEHNR and CDR2 as FQNEAQ (reference sequence). CDR3 length equals 13 residues. CDR3 region: CASSYGQGDGYTF. The CDR3, as DNA: TGTGCCAGCAGTTACGGACAGGGGGACGGCTACACCTTC. Using reference TRBV7-9 and TRBJ1-2 for the parts outside the CDR3, the full variable domain is DTGVSQNPRHKITKRGQNVTFRCDPISEHNRLYWYRQTLGQGPEFLTYFQNEAQLEKSRLLSDRFSAERPKGSFSTLEIQRTEQGDSAMYLCASSYGQGDGYTFGSGTRLTVV.

This chain joins TRBV19 and TRBJ2-5, with TRBD1 matching over 7 bases. The CDR3 extends over 17 amino acids. V lost 1 base to trimming and J lost 4 bases; unmatched junction nucleotides: 12. The germline gives CDR1 LNHDA, CDR2 SQIVND (reference sequence). The CDR3 nucleotides are TGTGCCAGTAGTATAGGGGCCGGGACAGTTCAATCAGAGACCCAGTACTTC. It translates to CASSIGAGTVQSETQYF.

The CDR3, as DNA: TGTGCCAGCAGCCCACTGGTGGTTAACACTGAAGCTTTCTTT. This codes for CASSPLVVNTEAFF. This chain joins TRBV7-8 and TRBJ1-1; no clear D. V shed 5 bases and J shed 2 bases, with 12 bases lying between them. CDR1 is SGHVS, CDR2 FQNEAQ, per germline. The CDR3 contains 14 residues.

The V and J genes are TRBV19 and TRBJ2-2; D perhaps matches TRBD1 (6 bases). This CDR3 region has 15 residues. V lost 0 bases to trimming and J lost 9 bases, with 14 bases between them. The germline V gene has CDR1 LNHDA and CDR2 SQIVND (reference sequence). CDR3 loop: CASSIDETGSWELFF. The CDR3 DNA reads as TGTGCCAGTAGTATAGACGAGACAGGTTCGTGGGAGCTGTTTTTT.

J is TRBJ2-7 and V is TRBV3-1 (or the pseudogene TRBV3-2); TRBD2 is a possible D gene (6 bases). Looked up from germline, CDR1 is LGHDT and CDR2 is YNNKEL (reference sequence). The CDR3 is 14 amino acids. The ends were cut back, 0 bases at V and 3 bases at J, with 9 bases in the middle. CDR3 sequence reads: CASSQDWGDYEQYF. The CDR3 DNA reads as TGTGCCAGCAGCCAAGATTGGGGGGACTACGAGCAGTACTTC.

The V call is TRBV25-1, the J call TRBJ1-3; D remains unclear. V lost 8 bases, J lost 3 bases, and 14 bases lay in between. Germline V CDR1 and CDR2: MGHDK, SYGVNS. The CDR3 has 14 residues. The CDR3 bases are TGTGCCAGCCCAACGTCCGGAGATGGAAACACCATATATTTT. Amino acid sequence: CASPTSGDGNTIYF. The variable domain in full, completed from reference TRBV25-1 and TRBJ1-3, reads EADIYQTPRYLVIGTGKKITLECSQTMGHDKMYWYQQDPGMELHLIHYSYGVNSTEKGDLSSESTVSRIRTEHFPLTLESARPSHTSQYLCASPTSGDGNTIYFGEGSWLTVV.

The chain couples TRBV18 to TRBJ1-2; 8 bases fit TRBD1. This CDR3 has 15 residues. V dropped 2 bases and J dropped 4; count of bases not matched to a gene: 6. CDR1 is KGHSH and CDR2 is LQKENI in the germline V gene. The CDR3 DNA reads TGTGCCAGCTCACCAGGGTCAGGGGGCGGCTATGGCTACACCTTC. It yields the protein CASSPGSGGGYGYTF.

This clone was seen just once. V is TRBV6-5 and J is TRBJ1-2, with D maybe TRBD1 (5 bases). This CDR3 is 14 amino acids long. The V gene lost 0 bases and the J gene lost 3 bases, with 8 bases spanning the gap. Germline V lookup: CDR1 MNHEY, CDR2 SVGAGI. CDR3 nucleotide sequence: TGTGCCAGCAGTTACTCGAACAGGCACTATGGCTACACCTTC. Amino acids: CASSYSNRHYGYTF.

The chain joins TRBV5-4 to TRBJ2-7; 8 nucleotides line up with TRBD1. The length of the CDR3 is 15 residues. Per germline, CDR1 SGHNT and CDR2 YYREEE (reference sequence). Unmatched junction bases numbered 5, after V lost 3 bases and J lost 0 bases. The CDR3: CASSSGQGVSYEQYF. The DNA of the CDR3 is TGTGCCAGCAGCTCAGGACAGGGTGTCTCCTACGAGCAGTACTTC.

The gene calls are TRBV9 and TRBJ2-4; 7 bases agree with TRBD1. The CDR3 has 15 amino acids. V lost 4 bases and J lost 3; bases outside the gene matches: 7. Germline V lookup: CDR1 SGDLS, CDR2 YYNGEE. The CDR3 protein is CASSPHGTDKNIQYF. CDR3 bases: TGTGCCAGCAGCCCCCACGGGACAGACAAAAACATTCAGTACTTC. Full variable domain (outside the CDR3, taken from reference TRBV9 and TRBJ2-4): DSGVTQTPKHLITATGQRVTLRCSPRSGDLSVYWYQQSLDQGLQFLIQYYNGEERAKGNILERFSAQQFPDLHSELNLSSLELGDSALYFCASSPHGTDKNIQYFGAGTRLSVL.